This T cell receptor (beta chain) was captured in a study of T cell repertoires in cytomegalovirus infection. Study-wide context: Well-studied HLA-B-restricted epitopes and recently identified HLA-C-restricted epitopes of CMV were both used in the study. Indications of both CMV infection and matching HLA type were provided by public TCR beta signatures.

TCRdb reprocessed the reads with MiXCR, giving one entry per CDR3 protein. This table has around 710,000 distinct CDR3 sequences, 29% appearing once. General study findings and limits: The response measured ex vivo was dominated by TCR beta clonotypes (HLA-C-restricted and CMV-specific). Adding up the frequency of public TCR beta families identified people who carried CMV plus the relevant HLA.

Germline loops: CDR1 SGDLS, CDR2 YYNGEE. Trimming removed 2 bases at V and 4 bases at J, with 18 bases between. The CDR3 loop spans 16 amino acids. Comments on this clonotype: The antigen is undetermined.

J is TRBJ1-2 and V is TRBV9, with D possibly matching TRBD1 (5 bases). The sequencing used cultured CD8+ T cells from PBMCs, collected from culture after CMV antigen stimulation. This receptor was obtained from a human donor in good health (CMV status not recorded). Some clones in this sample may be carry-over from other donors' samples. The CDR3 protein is CASSVDVRQGSYGYTF. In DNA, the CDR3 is TGTGCCAGCAGCGTCGATGTCAGGCAGGGAAGCTATGGCTACACCTTC.